This is a list of T cell receptor beta chains from one sample in a study of blood T cell repertoires in COVID-19. The table came from immunoSEQ multiplex PCR; TCRdb's copy has only in-frame clones and leaves some out. The data show about 410,000 clones, about nine tenths seen once. Source material: PBMCs or T cells enriched from blood (not recorded which). These receptors were obtained from a woman in her thirties who had recovered from COVID-19. CDR3s include the opening cysteine and the closing phenylalanine or tryptophan. The D gene is left open where the match is weak. Part of the rows lack a size; the others show once, few, many or a class for expanded clones.

D gene,V gene,clone size,J gene,CDR3 DNA,CDR3 protein
NA,TRBV7-8,NA,TRBJ1-2,TGTGCCAGCAGCTCTCACCCGAGCTATGGCTACACCTTC,CASSSHPSYGYTF
TRBD2,TRBV5-8,NA,TRBJ2-1,TGTGCCAGCAGCTTCGGTGGGGTTGCGGGAGTAAGGAATGAGCAGTTCTTC,CASSFGGVAGVRNEQFF
NA,TRBV5-1,few,TRBJ1-1,TGCGCCAGCAGCTTGAAGTTAACTGGACAGAGGAACACTGAAGCTTTCTTT,CASSLKLTGQRNTEAFF
NA,TRBV10-3,once,TRBJ2-7,TGTGCCATCAGTGAGTCGCAGGTTACCTACGAGCAGTACTTC,CAISESQVTYEQYF
TRBD2,TRBV2,NA,TRBJ2-3,TGTGCCAGCAGTTATGGGTGGACTAGTGCAGATACGCAGTATTTT,CASSYGWTSADTQYF
NA,TRBV7-9,NA,TRBJ2-2,TGTGCCAGCAGCTTAAGTTTTCAGCGGACTAACACCGGGGAGCTGTTTTTT,CASSLSFQRTNTGELFF
NA,TRBV3-1/TRBV3-2,NA,TRBJ2-3,TGTGCCAGCAGCCACGTCGATACGCAGTATTTT,CASSHVDTQYF
NA,TRBV24-1,NA,TRBJ2-3,TGTGCCACCAGTGATTCCCTAAGGGGGAATACGCAGTATTTT,CATSDSLRGNTQYF
TRBD2,TRBV28,NA,TRBJ2-7,TGTGCCAGCAGTTTCACTTCGGGACTAGCGAGGCACGAGCAGTACTTC,CASSFTSGLARHEQYF
TRBD1,TRBV7-8,NA,TRBJ2-7,TGTGCCAGCAGCGCCGACAGGGGGGGTTGGTACGAGCAGTACTTC,CASSADRGGWYEQYF
NA,TRBV30,NA,TRBJ1-1,TGTGCCTGGAATACAGGGTGGAACACTGAAGCTTTCTTT,CAWNTGWNTEAFF
NA,TRBV19,NA,TRBJ1-1,TGTGCCAGTAGTCAGTGGCAGAACACTGAAGCTTTCTTT,CASSQWQNTEAFF
TRBD2,TRBV7-8,NA,TRBJ2-7,TGTGCCAGCAGCCCACTAGCGGGAACCTCCTACGAGCAGTACTTC,CASSPLAGTSYEQYF
NA,TRBV28,NA,TRBJ1-3,TGTGCCAGCAGTTTATCGGGAAACACCATATATTTT,CASSLSGNTIYF
NA,TRBV11-2,once,TRBJ2-1,TGTGCCAGCAGCTTAATGAGCGGCTACAATGAGCAGTTCTTC,CASSLMSGYNEQFF
NA,TRBV7-3,NA,TRBJ2-5,TGTGCCAGCAGCTTGACAGTCCAAGAGACCCAGTACTTC,CASSLTVQETQYF
NA,TRBV4-2,NA,TRBJ1-2,TGTGCCAGCAGCCAAGATCGCCACCAGGACTATGGCTACACCTTC,CASSQDRHQDYGYTF
TRBD1,TRBV24-1,NA,TRBJ1-2,TGTGCCACCAGTGATTCAACAGGGGGCGGTGGCTACACCTTC,CATSDSTGGGGYTF
NA,TRBV12-3/TRBV12-4,NA,TRBJ2-7,TGTGCCAGCCCTACGCTGGCCTACGAGCAGTACTTC,CASPTLAYEQYF
NA,TRBV30,once,TRBJ2-2,TGTGCCTGGGGGTTGGGCGCCGGGGAGCTGTTTTTT,CAWGLGAGELFF
NA,TRBV19,NA,TRBJ1-1,TGTGCCAGTATGACAGCTACCTGGAACACTGAAGCTTTCTTT,CASMTATWNTEAFF
NA,TRBV19,NA,TRBJ2-3,TGTGCCAGTAGTATAGGGAGTGCCACAGATACGCAGTATTTT,CASSIGSATDTQYF
TRBD1,TRBV28,NA,TRBJ2-6,TGTGCCAGCAGCCCCAGGACAGGGACCTCTGGGGCCAACGTCCTGACTTTC,CASSPRTGTSGANVLTF
NA,TRBV6-7,NA,TRBJ1-5,TGTGCCAGCCCTACAGGGTATCAGCCCCAGCATTTT,CASPTGYQPQHF
NA,TRBV11-2,NA,TRBJ1-4,TGTGCCAGCAGCGGGCGGGCAGCAACTAATGAAAAACTGTTTTTT,CASSGRAATNEKLFF
TRBD2,TRBV5-1,NA,TRBJ2-7,TGCGCCAGCAGCTTGGGATCGTTAACTAGCGGCTTCTCCTACGAGCAGTACTTC,CASSLGSLTSGFSYEQYF
TRBD1,TRBV10-3,NA,TRBJ2-2,TGTGCCATCAGTGCGGGACAGACGAACACCGGGGAGCTGTTTTTT,CAISAGQTNTGELFF
TRBD1,TRBV27,NA,TRBJ1-1,TGTGCCAGCAGTTTATACAGGGGTGGAACTGAAGCTTTCTTT,CASSLYRGGTEAFF
TRBD2,TRBV27,NA,TRBJ2-7,TGTGCCAGCAGTTTATACTCCTTGACTAGCGGGGTTACCTACGAGCAGTACTTC,CASSLYSLTSGVTYEQYF
NA,TRBV6-4,NA,TRBJ1-5,TGTGCCAGCAGCCTAGACAGAAATCAGCCCCAGCATTTT,CASSLDRNQPQHF
NA,TRBV6-6,NA,TRBJ2-5,TGTGCCAGCAGTCTACTAAGACCACCCTCACCAGGGATGACCCAGTACTTC,CASSLLRPPSPGMTQYF
TRBD1,TRBV7-9,NA,TRBJ1-2,TGTGCCAGCAGCTTAGTCCAGGGGGCGGATGGCTACACCTTC,CASSLVQGADGYTF